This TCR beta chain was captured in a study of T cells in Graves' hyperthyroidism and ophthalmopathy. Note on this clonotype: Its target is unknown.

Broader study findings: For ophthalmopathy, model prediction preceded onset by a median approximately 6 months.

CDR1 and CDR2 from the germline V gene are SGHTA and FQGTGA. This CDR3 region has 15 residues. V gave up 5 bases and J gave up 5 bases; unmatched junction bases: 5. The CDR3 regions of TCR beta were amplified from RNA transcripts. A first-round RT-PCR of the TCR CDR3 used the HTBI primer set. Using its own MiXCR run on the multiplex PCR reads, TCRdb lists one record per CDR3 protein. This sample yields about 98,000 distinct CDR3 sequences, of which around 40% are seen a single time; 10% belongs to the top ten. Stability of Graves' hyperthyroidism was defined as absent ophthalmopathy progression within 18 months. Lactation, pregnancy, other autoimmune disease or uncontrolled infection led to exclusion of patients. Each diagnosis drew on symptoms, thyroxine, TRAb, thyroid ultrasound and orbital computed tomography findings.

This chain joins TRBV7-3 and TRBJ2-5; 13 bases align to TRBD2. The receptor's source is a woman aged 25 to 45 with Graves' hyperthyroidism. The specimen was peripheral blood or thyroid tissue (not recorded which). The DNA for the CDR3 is TGTGCCAGCAGCCCCGGACTAGCGGGAGTCGAGACCCAGTACTTC. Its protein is CASSPGLAGVETQYF.